Listed below are T cell receptor beta chains from one sample, sequenced in a study of CD4+ T cells in melanoma. Clones were read by immunoSEQ multiplex PCR, and TCRdb kept only the in-frame ones, dropping some. This sample carries more than 12,000 clones, roughly three fifths of them seen once, and the ten largest clones take about a sixth. The sample comprised cells from a culture (not recorded whether cultured in vitro). All receptors derive from a human donor with melanoma. Each CDR3 is given with its conserved first and last residue. Fields, in order: D gene, J gene, V gene, clone size, CDR3 DNA, CDR3 protein. The D gene is left open where the match is weak. For some rows the clone size is stated as once, few or many, or as a class when expanded; others skip it.

TRBD1 | TRBJ1-5 | TRBV5-6 | - | TGTGCCAGCAGCCCGGCCCGGACAGGGGAAAATAGCAATCAGCCCCAGCATTTT | CASSPARTGENSNQPQHF
- | TRBJ1-2 | TRBV6-1 | - | TGTGCCAGCAGTGAAGCTTTTCGGGGGGGTTACTATGGCTACACCTTC | CASSEAFRGGYYGYTF
- | TRBJ1-1 | TRBV6-6 | - | TGTGCCAGCAGTTACGCCTCCCCAGGGAATCAAAGCTTT | CASSYASPGNQSF
- | TRBJ1-2 | TRBV27 | - | TGTGCCAGCGCAGGAGGGGACTATGGCTACACCTTC | CASAGGDYGYTF
- | TRBJ1-2 | TRBV7-2 | - | TGTGCCAGCAGCTTAGCAGGGGTGGGGATACGGTATGGCTACACCTTC | CASSLAGVGIRYGYTF
- | TRBJ2-2 | TRBV18 | - | TGTGCCAGCTCACCAACGCAGGGGATCGGCGGGGAGCTGTTTTTT | CASSPTQGIGGELFF
TRBD2 | TRBJ2-7 | TRBV7-8 | - | TGTGCCAGCAGCCCCGGGGGGGATCCGCGCTACGAGCAGTACTTC | CASSPGGDPRYEQYF
TRBD1 | TRBJ2-1 | TRBV5-5 | - | TGTGCCAGCAGCTTGAGGGACAGGGGTCACAATGAGCAGTTCTTC | CASSLRDRGHNEQFF
TRBD2 | TRBJ2-5 | TRBV14 | few | TGTGCCAGCAGCCAAGTTCGCGGGGGGGAGACCCAGTACTTC | CASSQVRGGETQYF
- | TRBJ1-1 | TRBV10-2 | - | TGCGCCAGCAAAAGCAGGGCACCGAACACTGAAGCTTTCTTT | CASKSRAPNTEAFF
- | TRBJ2-5 | TRBV5-4 | few | TGTGCCAGCAGCTCTGAACCGGACTTCCTTGGGGAGACCCAGTACTTC | CASSSEPDFLGETQYF
- | TRBJ2-7 | TRBV19 | few | TGTGCCAGTTCCGGACAGACCTACGAGCAGTACTTC | CASSGQTYEQYF
- | TRBJ1-2 | TRBV13 | - | TGTGCCAGCAGCTTAGGTGCCATCAAAAGCTACACCTTC | CASSLGAIKSYTF
- | TRBJ1-1 | TRBV5-6 | - | TGTGCCAGCAGCTCGATCTTATTCTCCGACAGGACTAAAACTGAAGCTTTCTTT | CASSSILFSDRTKTEAFF
- | TRBJ2-3 | TRBV5-1 | - | TGCGCCAGCAGCTTGGCTTGGGGACCGGATACGCAGTATTTT | CASSLAWGPDTQYF
TRBD1 | TRBJ2-4 | TRBV11-2 | - | TGTGCCAGCAGCGAGGTACCTCAGGGGGCAACCATTCAGTACTTC | CASSEVPQGATIQYF
- | TRBJ2-7 | TRBV11-2 | - | TGTGCCAGCAGCTTAGTACAGGGAGAGCAGTACTTC | CASSLVQGEQYF
- | TRBJ2-7 | TRBV7-9 | - | TGTGCCAGCAGCCGGGATCAAACCTACGAGCAGTACTTC | CASSRDQTYEQYF
- | TRBJ2-2 | TRBV7-3 | - | TGTGCCAGCAGCTTAACGGGGGGCTCGAACACCGGGGAGCTGTTTTTT | CASSLTGGSNTGELFF
- | TRBJ2-5 | TRBV4-1 | - | TGCGCCAGCAGCCAACAGGGGAAAACCCAAGAGACCCAGTACTTC | CASSQQGKTQETQYF
- | TRBJ1-2 | TRBV6-1 | - | TGTGCCAGCAGTGAACGCGGCCGAGCCTGGGATGGCTACACCTTC | CASSERGRAWDGYTF
- | TRBJ2-2 | TRBV30 | - | TGTGCCTGGAGTGACTCGCCGACGAACACCGGGGAGCTGTTTTTT | CAWSDSPTNTGELFF
- | TRBJ2-7 | TRBV5-1 | - | TGCGCCAGCAGCCCGGAACCTCAGGGAATCTACGAGCAGTACTTC | CASSPEPQGIYEQYF
- | TRBJ2-2 | TRBV10-1 | - | TGCGCCAGCAGCCACACCGGGGAGCTGTTTTTT | CASSHTGELFF
- | TRBJ1-6 | TRBV6-5 | - | TGTGCCAGCAGAGGGATTAGGGGTTCACCCCTCCACTTT | CASRGIRGSPLHF
- | TRBJ2-7 | TRBV2 | few | TGTGCCAGCAGTGGACAGGGACTACTAACGAACGAGCAGTACTTC | CASSGQGLLTNEQYF
- | TRBJ2-7 | TRBV6-1 | few | TGTGCCAGCACCTTGACCGGGAGCTCCTACGAGCAGTACTTC | CASTLTGSSYEQYF
- | TRBJ1-1 | TRBV20-1 | few | TGCAGTGCTAGCAGGGTAACTGAAGCTTTCTTT | CSASRVTEAFF
- | TRBJ2-1 | TRBV5-1 | - | TGCGCCAGCAGCTTAATCCCGGGCCAAGGGAATGAGCAGTTCTTC | CASSLIPGQGNEQFF
- | TRBJ1-4 | TRBV30 | few | TGTGCCTGGAGTGACTACGGGACTTTGAGTGAAAAACTGTTTTTT | CAWSDYGTLSEKLFF
- | TRBJ1-3 | TRBV4-1 | - | TGCGCCAGCAGCCAAGATTGGGGGGGTCCTGTCTCTGGAAACACCATATATTTT | CASSQDWGGPVSGNTIYF
TRBD1 | TRBJ2-1 | TRBV27 | - | TGTGCCAGCAGTTTATCCCAGGCCGGGACAGGTCCCTACAATGAGCAGTTCTTC | CASSLSQAGTGPYNEQFF
- | TRBJ1-5 | TRBV6-1 | - | TGTGCCAGCAGGAGAATTAGCAATCAGCCCCAGCATTTT | CASRRISNQPQHF
- | TRBJ1-2 | TRBV6-5 | few | TGTGCCAGCAGTTACCAATACACACAGAATGGCTACACCTTC | CASSYQYTQNGYTF
- | TRBJ2-1 | TRBV19 | - | TGTGCCAGTAGCAACCCGTCAGGGAGGAGGGACGAGCAGTTCTTC | CASSNPSGRRDEQFF
- | TRBJ2-3 | TRBV5-1 | - | TGCGCCAGCAGCTTGACGGGGGCGGGGGGCACAGATACGCAGTATTTT | CASSLTGAGGTDTQYF
- | TRBJ1-2 | TRBV15 | few | TGTGCCACCAGCAGAGATATTCAGGGAGGCGGCTACACCTTC | CATSRDIQGGGYTF
- | TRBJ2-1 | TRBV14 | - | TGTGCCAGCAGCCAAGGTCCCAGGACCTACAATGAGCAGTTCTTC | CASSQGPRTYNEQFF
- | TRBJ2-6 | TRBV27 | - | TGTGCCAGCAGTTTTGGGCAGGGAAGCTCTGGGGCCAACGTCCTGACTTTC | CASSFGQGSSGANVLTF
- | TRBJ2-7 | TRBV29-1 | - | TGCAGCGTTGAAGATATGGGCCCCCGCAGGGAGCAGTACTTC | CSVEDMGPRREQYF